These 5 T cell receptor beta chains were sequenced from one sample in a study of blood T cell repertoires in COVID-19. The repertoire was sequenced with immunoSEQ multiplex PCR; TCRdb's copy has only in-frame clones and lacks some. The sample carries about 250,000 clones, roughly 89% recorded once. What was sequenced was peripheral blood. All receptors derive from a woman aged 40 to 50 who had recovered from COVID-19.

The rearrangement links TRBV7-9 to TRBJ1-2, with 12 bases that match TRBD1. With 5 bases clipped from V and 8 bases from J, the junction kept 9 bases outside the gene matches. This CDR3 comprises 15 residues. CDR1 and CDR2 (germline): SEHNR, FQNEAQ (reference sequence). CDR3: CASSLGTGGLEGYTF. CDR3 in DNA: TGTGCCAGCAGCCTAGGGACAGGGGGCCTGGAGGGCTACACCTTC.

The J gene is TRBJ2-1, the V gene TRBV6-4, with 9 bases identical to TRBD2. The CDR3 consists of 18 residues. V was pared by 0 bases and J by 5 bases, with 11 bases of the junction left unmatched. Germline values: CDR1 MRHNA, CDR2 SNTAGT. The CDR3 DNA is TGTGCCAGCAGTGACTCGATTATGAGCGGGGGGCCAAACAATGAGCAGTTCTTC. The encoded protein is CASSDSIMSGGPNNEQFF.

This chain links TRBV7-6 with TRBJ1-1, with 10 bases aligning to TRBD1. There are 15 residues in the CDR3. Per the germline V gene, CDR1 is SGHVS and CDR2 is FNYEAQ. With V trimmed by 1 base and J by 5 bases, 4 bases remained unmatched. The CDR3 is CASSLVGTGVTEAFF. Here the CDR3 DNA reads TGTGCCAGCAGCTTAGTCGGGACAGGGGTGACTGAAGCTTTCTTT.

This chain links TRBV24-1 with TRBJ2-7, with 9 bases identical to TRBD1. The germline gives CDR1 KGHDR, CDR2 SFDVKD. The CDR3 loop spans 15 amino acids. J lost 5 bases, V lost 4 bases, and 8 bases had no gene match. The CDR3 is CATSEGGQGVDEQYF. CDR3 DNA sequence: TGTGCCACCAGTGAAGGGGGACAGGGTGTCGACGAGCAGTACTTC.

The chain combines TRBV6-6 with TRBJ2-1; a weak D match, TRBD2 (5 bases). V was pared by 7 bases and J by 0 bases, with 10 bases between. The CDR3 has 14 residues. The V gene's germline CDR1 is MNHNY and CDR2 SVGAGI (reference sequence). The CDR3 here is CASKSGSSYNEQFF. CDR3 coding DNA: TGTGCCAGCAAGTCGGGGAGCTCCTACAATGAGCAGTTCTTC.